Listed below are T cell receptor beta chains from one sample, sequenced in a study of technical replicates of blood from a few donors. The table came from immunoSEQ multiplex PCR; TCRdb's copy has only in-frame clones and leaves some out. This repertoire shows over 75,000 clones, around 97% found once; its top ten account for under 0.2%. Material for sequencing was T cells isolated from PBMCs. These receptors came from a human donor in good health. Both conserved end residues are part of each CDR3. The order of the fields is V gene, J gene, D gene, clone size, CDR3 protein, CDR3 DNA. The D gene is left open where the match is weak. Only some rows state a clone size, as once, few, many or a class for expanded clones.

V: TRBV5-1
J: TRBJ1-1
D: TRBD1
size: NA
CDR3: CASSLIDRGATEAFF
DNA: TGCGCCAGCAGCTTGATTGACAGGGGAGCCACTGAAGCTTTCTTT

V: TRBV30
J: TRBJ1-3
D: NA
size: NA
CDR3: CAWSVLEAADSGNTIYF
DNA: TGTGCCTGGAGTGTGTTAGAGGCCGCCGACTCTGGAAACACCATATATTTT

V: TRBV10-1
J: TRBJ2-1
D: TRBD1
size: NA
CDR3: CASSESGQGGDEQFF
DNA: TGCGCCAGCAGTGAGTCTGGACAGGGTGGGGATGAGCAGTTCTTC

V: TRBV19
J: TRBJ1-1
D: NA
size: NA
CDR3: CASSIGGYTEAFF
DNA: TGTGCCAGTAGTATCGGCGGGTACACTGAAGCTTTCTTT

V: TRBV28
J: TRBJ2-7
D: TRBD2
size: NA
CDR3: CASSSTGLAGYSYEQYF
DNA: TGTGCCAGCAGTTCTACCGGACTAGCGGGGTACTCCTACGAGCAGTACTTC

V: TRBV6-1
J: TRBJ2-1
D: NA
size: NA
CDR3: CASRPEVGEQFF
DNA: TGTGCCAGCAGGCCCGAGGTCGGTGAGCAGTTCTTC

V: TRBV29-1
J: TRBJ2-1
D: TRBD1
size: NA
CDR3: CSAAPGQGALKQFF
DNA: TGCAGCGCCGCGCCGGGACAGGGGGCTTTGAAGCAGTTCTTC

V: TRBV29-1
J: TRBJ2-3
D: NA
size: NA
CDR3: CSGIQGADTQYF
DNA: TGCAGCGGGATACAGGGCGCAGATACGCAGTATTTT

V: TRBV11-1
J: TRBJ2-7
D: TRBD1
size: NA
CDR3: CASSPGQPYEQYF
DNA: TGTGCCAGCAGCCCGGGACAGCCCTACGAGCAGTACTTC

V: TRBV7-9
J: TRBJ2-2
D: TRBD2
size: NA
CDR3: CASSYWGTSGAGELFF
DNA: TGTGCCAGCAGCTATTGGGGGACTAGCGGGGCCGGGGAGCTGTTTTTT

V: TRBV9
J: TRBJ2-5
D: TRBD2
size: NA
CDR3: CASSGLAGSQETQYF
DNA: TGTGCCAGCAGCGGACTAGCGGGAAGTCAAGAGACCCAGTACTTC

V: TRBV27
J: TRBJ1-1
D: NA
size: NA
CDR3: CASSAGDTTTEAFF
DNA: TGTGCCAGCAGCGCCGGGGATACCACCACTGAAGCTTTCTTT

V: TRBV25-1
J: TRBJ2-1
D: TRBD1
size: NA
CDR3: CASSDPGQGAYNEQFF
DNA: TGTGCCAGCAGTGACCCGGGACAGGGGGCTTACAATGAGCAGTTCTTC

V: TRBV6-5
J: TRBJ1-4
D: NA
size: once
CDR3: CASSYTQGGNEKLFF
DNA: TGTGCCAGCAGTTATACACAGGGTGGTAATGAAAAACTGTTTTTT

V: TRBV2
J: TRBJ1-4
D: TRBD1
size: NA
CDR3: CANRDRGYEKLFF
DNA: TGTGCCAACCGAGACAGGGGATATGAAAAACTGTTTTTT

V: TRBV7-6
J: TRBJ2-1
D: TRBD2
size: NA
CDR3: CASSLRSGKSSYNEQFF
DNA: TGTGCCAGCAGCCTAAGAAGCGGGAAGAGCTCCTACAATGAGCAGTTCTTC

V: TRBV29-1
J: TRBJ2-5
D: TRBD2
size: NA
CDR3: CSVEAGVQETQYF
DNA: TGCAGCGTTGAGGCGGGGGTACAAGAGACCCAGTACTTC

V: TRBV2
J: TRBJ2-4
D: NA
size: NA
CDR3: CASSLNGGGPYF
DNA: TGTGCCAGCAGCTTGAACGGGGGAGGACCGTACTTC

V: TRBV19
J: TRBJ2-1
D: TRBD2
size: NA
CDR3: CASSSRLALNNEQFF
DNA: TGTGCCAGTAGTTCGAGACTAGCGCTAAACAATGAGCAGTTCTTC

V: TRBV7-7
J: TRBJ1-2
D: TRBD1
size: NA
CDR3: CASSDRVGYGYTF
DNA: TGTGCTAGCAGTGACAGGGTGGGCTATGGCTACACCTTC

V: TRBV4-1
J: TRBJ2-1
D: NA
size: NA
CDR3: CASSPAEGSIYNEQFF
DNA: TGCGCCAGCAGCCCCGCGGAGGGGAGTATCTACAATGAGCAGTTCTTC

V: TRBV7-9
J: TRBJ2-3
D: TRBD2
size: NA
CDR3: CASSFKERGGTDTQYF
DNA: TGTGCCAGCAGCTTTAAGGAGCGGGGGGGCACAGATACGCAGTATTTT

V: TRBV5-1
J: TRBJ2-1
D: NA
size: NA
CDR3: CASSLGADPYNEQFF
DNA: TGCGCCAGCAGCTTGGGAGCCGATCCCTACAATGAGCAGTTCTTC

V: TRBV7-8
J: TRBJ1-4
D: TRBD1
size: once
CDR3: CASSADRSFSVNEKLFF
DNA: TGTGCCAGCAGCGCGGACAGGAGTTTTTCCGTAAATGAAAAACTGTTTTTT

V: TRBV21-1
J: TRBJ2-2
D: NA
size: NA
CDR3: CASSKGGGAPAGAGELFF
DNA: TGTGCCAGCAGCAAGGGTGGGGGGGCGCCGGCCGGGGCCGGGGAGCTGTTTTTT

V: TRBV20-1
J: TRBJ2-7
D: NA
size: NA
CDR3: CSARQSYEQYF
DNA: TGCAGTGCTCGACAGTCCTACGAGCAGTACTTC

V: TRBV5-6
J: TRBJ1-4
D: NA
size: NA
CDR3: CASSLTQGGEKLFF
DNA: TGTGCCAGCAGCTTGACTCAGGGCGGCGAAAAACTGTTTTTT

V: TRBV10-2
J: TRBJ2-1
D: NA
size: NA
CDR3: CASSLGSWDEQFF
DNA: TGCGCCAGCAGTTTGGGGAGCTGGGATGAGCAGTTCTTC

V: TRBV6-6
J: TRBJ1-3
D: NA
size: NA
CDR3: CASGAAGNTIYF
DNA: TGTGCCAGCGGGGCAGCTGGAAACACCATATATTTT

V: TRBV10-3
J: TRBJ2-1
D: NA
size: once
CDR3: CAISEGIGGNEQFF
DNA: TGTGCCATCAGTGAGGGCATAGGGGGAAATGAGCAGTTCTTC

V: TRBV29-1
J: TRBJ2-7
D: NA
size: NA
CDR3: CSVETFGDEQYF
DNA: TGCAGCGTTGAGACTTTCGGCGACGAGCAGTACTTC

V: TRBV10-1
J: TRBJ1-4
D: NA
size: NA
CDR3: CASSDPGEKLFF
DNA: TGCGCCAGCAGTGACCCGGGGGAAAAACTGTTTTTT

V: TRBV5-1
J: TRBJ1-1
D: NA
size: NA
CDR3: CASSLATVNTEAFF
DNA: TGCGCCAGCAGCTTGGCAACAGTGAACACTGAAGCTTTCTTT

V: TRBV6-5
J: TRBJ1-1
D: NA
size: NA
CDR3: CASSYTGPPQDTEAFF
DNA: TGTGCCAGCAGTTACACAGGGCCTCCTCAGGACACTGAAGCTTTCTTT

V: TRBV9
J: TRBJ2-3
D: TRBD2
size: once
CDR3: CASSPEAGASDTQYF
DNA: TGTGCCAGCAGCCCAGAAGCGGGAGCGTCCGATACGCAGTATTTT

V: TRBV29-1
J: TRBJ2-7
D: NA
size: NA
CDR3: CSVEGSAVGQYF
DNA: TGCAGCGTTGAAGGTTCGGCGGTTGGGCAGTACTTC

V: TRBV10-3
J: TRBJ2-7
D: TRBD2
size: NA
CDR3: CAISPLDSGGYEQYF
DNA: TGTGCCATCAGTCCCCTGGATAGCGGGGGATACGAGCAGTACTTC

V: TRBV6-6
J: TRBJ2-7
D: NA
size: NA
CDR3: CASRITGTRTYEQYF
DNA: TGTGCCAGCAGGATAACCGGGACTCGGACCTACGAGCAGTACTTC

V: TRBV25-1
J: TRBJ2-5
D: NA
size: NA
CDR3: CASRGVQGLLDPGETQYF
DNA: TGTGCCAGCAGAGGCGTACAGGGATTGCTGGATCCTGGGGAGACCCAGTACTTC

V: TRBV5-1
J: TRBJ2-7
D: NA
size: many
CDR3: CASSLTDSDEQYF
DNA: TGCGCCAGCAGCTTGACGGACAGTGACGAGCAGTACTTC

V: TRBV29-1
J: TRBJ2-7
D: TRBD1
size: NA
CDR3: CSVRTGGSYEQYF
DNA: TGCAGCGTTAGGACAGGGGGCTCGTACGAGCAGTACTTC

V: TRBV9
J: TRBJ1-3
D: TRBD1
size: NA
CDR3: CASSGRQGPSGNTIYF
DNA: TGTGCCAGCAGCGGGAGACAGGGGCCCTCTGGAAACACCATATATTTT

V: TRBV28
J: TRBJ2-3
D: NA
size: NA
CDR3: CASSLAATDTQYF
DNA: TGTGCCAGCAGTTTAGCGGCCACAGATACGCAGTATTTT